A single sample gave rise to the 13 T cell receptor beta chains below, sequenced in a study of molecular identifiers for immune sequencing clone quantification. MiXCR was run by TCRdb on the PCR reads, yielding one entry per CDR3 protein. The table includes about half a million distinct CDR3 sequences, 25% detected once. The source material was naive CD8+ T cells from blood, with Jurkat cell RNA spiked in. As to subset: FACS-sorted CD8+CD4-CCR7+CD45RA+ naive T cells. These receptors all come from a human donor in good health. Some libraries in this study had Jurkat cell RNA spiked in.

Worth noting for this clonotype: A much larger clone lies one base from this, so it may be a read error. The chain couples TRBV15 to TRBJ1-1, with D perhaps matching TRBD1 (6 bases). The CDR3 is 13 residues long. The germline CDR1 and CDR2 sequences are LNHNV and YYDKDF (reference sequence). Trimming stripped 3 bases from V and 6 bases from J, with 11 bases between. The chain's CDR3 is CATSSYRDPEAFF. The CDR3 nucleotides read TGTGCCACCAGCAGCTACAGGGACCCTGAAGCTTTCTTT.

A remark on this clonotype: A much more abundant neighbour one base away suggests this may be a read error. This CDR3 is missing its conserved last phenylalanine or tryptophan, likely due to a read error. The V call is TRBV7-9, the J call TRBJ1-1; D gene ambiguous. Trimming took 1 base from V and 7 from J, leaving 10 bases between them. The CDR3 extends over 13 amino acids. The germline gives CDR1 SEHNR, CDR2 FQNEAQ (reference sequence). CDR3 nucleotides: TGTGCCAGCAGCTTAGGAGGCGGCCTTGAAGCTTTCATT. Its protein product is CASSLGGGLEAFI.

In its sample, this clonotype was seen many times. V gene TRBV28 combines with J gene TRBJ2-7; possible D gene TRBD1, 6 bases. Between the trimmed V and J ends, which lost 3 bases and 0 bases, there was a span of 12 bases. The CDR3 loop spans 15 amino acids. Germline V lookup: CDR1 MDHEN, CDR2 SYDVKM. CDR3 nucleotide sequence: TGTGCCAGCAGTTTGACAGGCGCCCGCTCCTACGAGCAGTACTTC. Its protein product is CASSLTGARSYEQYF.

This clonotype was detected only a few times. This chain uses TRBV6-5 with TRBJ2-7, with D perhaps TRBD2 (5 bases). The germline V and J ends were trimmed by 5 bases and 2 bases, with 13 bases remaining between them. Germline lookup yields CDR1 MNHEY and CDR2 SVGAGI. CDR3 length: 14 residues. The DNA of the CDR3 is TGTGCCAGCAGTCCCGGGGTAGCTCCCTACGAGCAGTACTTC. Its protein is CASSPGVAPYEQYF.

The chain uses TRBV7-3 and TRBJ1-3, with a possible D match to TRBD1 (5 bases). The V gene's germline CDR1 is SGHTA and CDR2 FQGTGA. This CDR3 has 17 residues. V lost 5 bases and J lost 2, with 19 bases in between. DNA of the CDR3: TGTGCCAGCAGCCCGAAAATAGACAGCTCCCCTGGAAACACCATATATTTT. Amino acids: CASSPKIDSSPGNTIYF.

As regards this clonotype: A much bigger clone sits one base away, suggesting this may be a read error. The chain uses TRBV7-9 and TRBJ2-3, with D perhaps TRBD2 (6 bases). Per the germline V gene, CDR1 is SEHNR and CDR2 is FQNEAQ (reference sequence). This CDR3 has 15 residues. V was shortened by 0 bases and J by 5 bases, with 12 bases between the two germline ends. The DNA of the CDR3 is TGTGCCAGCAGCTTAGCGGGGAGGTCGGGAGATACGCAGTATTTT. Translated, it gives CASSLAGRSGDTQYF.

This clonotype was found a few times. V is TRBV4-3 and J is TRBJ2-6, with TRBD1 matching 9 bases. The germline V gene has CDR1 LGHNA and CDR2 YSLEER. V was pared by 4 bases and J by 0 bases, with 7 bases of the junction left unmatched. The CDR3 is 18 amino acids. The CDR3 protein is CASSPDPGQGSGANVLTF. CDR3 bases: TGCGCCAGCAGCCCAGACCCGGGACAGGGCTCTGGGGCCAACGTCCTGACTTTC.

This clonotype has more than one count but fewer than ten. This chain uses TRBV27 with TRBJ2-1, with TRBD2 matching over 9 bases. Germline lookup yields CDR1 MNHEY and CDR2 SMNVEV (reference sequence). This CDR3 spans 15 amino acids. V was clipped by 3 bases and J by 9 bases; unmatched bases: 9. The CDR3 reads CASSLSVAGVAEQFF. Here the CDR3 DNA reads TGTGCCAGCAGTTTGTCGGTAGCGGGAGTGGCTGAGCAGTTCTTC.

This clonotype was counted between two and nine times. CDR3 residues: CASSPLVGGGGSQETQYF. In nucleotides, the CDR3 is TGTGCCAGCAGCCCCCTCGTCGGAGGGGGAGGTAGTCAAGAGACCCAGTACTTC. V is TRBV11-2 and J is TRBJ2-5; D is possibly TRBD1 or TRBD2 (6 bases each). This CDR3 comprises 18 residues. Germline CDR1 is SGHAT and CDR2 is FQNNGV. Trimming took off 5 bases at V and 2 bases at J, with 24 bases between the two ends. Combining the CDR3 with reference TRBV11-2 and TRBJ2-5 gives the whole variable domain EAGVAQSPRYKIIEKRQSVAFWCNPISGHATLYWYQQILGQGPKLLIQFQNNGVVDDSQLPKDRFSAERLKGVDSTLKIQPAKLEDSAVYLCASSPLVGGGGSQETQYFGPGTRLLVL.

In its sample, this clonotype was seen many times. V is TRBV12-3 or TRBV12-4 and J is TRBJ2-4; no reliable D call. The germline V and J ends were trimmed by 3 bases and 3 bases, with 21 bases remaining between them. The CDR3 consists of 18 residues. The CDR3 DNA reads TGTGCCAGCAGTTTCCCTGTTGACACCCGACATCACAAAAACATTCAGTACTTC. As protein: CASSFPVDTRHHKNIQYF.

The chain employs TRBV19 and TRBJ2-5; weak D call: TRBD1 (6 bases). This CDR3 contains 16 residues. V was trimmed by 3 bases and J by 3 bases, leaving 17 bases between them. Germline CDR1 is LNHDA and CDR2 is SQIVND (reference sequence). The chain's CDR3 is CASSIQSWDKEETQYF. The CDR3 DNA follows: TGTGCCAGTAGTATTCAAAGCTGGGACAAAGAAGAGACCCAGTACTTC.

On this clonotype itself: One junction end disagrees with the germline gene, perhaps due to a read error. The chain joins TRBV9 to TRBJ2-3; 11 bases align to TRBD2. Germline assignment: CDR1 SGDLS and CDR2 YYNGEE. The CDR3 contains 18 residues. The CDR3 DNA sequence: TGTGCCAGCAGCTTTGGGACTAGCGGACCCTATAGCACAGGTACGCAGTATTTT. Protein sequence: CASSFGTSGPYSTGTQYF.

The chain uses TRBV5-4 and TRBJ2-7; D possibly uses TRBD1 or TRBD2 (6 bases each). Trimming shortened V by 3 bases and J by 3 bases, and 10 bases separated the two germline ends. The CDR3 sequence is 13 residues long. The germline gives CDR1 SGHNT, CDR2 YYREEE (reference sequence). The CDR3, as DNA: TGTGCCAGCAGCTGGGGGGCTGACTACGAGCAGTACTTC. Protein sequence: CASSWGADYEQYF.